This TCR beta chain was recorded in a study of control samples from healthy donors and cancer patients. Profiled with immunoSEQ multiplex PCR; TCRdb holds only in-frame clones, not every one. Recorded for this sample: roughly 190,000 clones. V trimming: 5 bases; J trimming: 6 bases; junction bases outside the gene matches: 8. CDR3 length equals 14 residues. The germline gives CDR1 SGHTA, CDR2 FQGNSA. Sequencing was carried out using blood. The sequence derives from a woman aged 25 to 39 in good health. This chain links TRBV7-2 with TRBJ2-3, with 7 bases identical to TRBD2. CDR3: CASSTRLAVDTQYF. The DNA of the CDR3 is TGTGCCAGCAGCACACGACTAGCTGTGGATACGCAGTATTTT. Full variable domain (outside the CDR3, taken from reference TRBV7-2 and TRBJ2-3): GAGVSQSPSNKVTEKGKDVELRCDPISGHTALYWYRQSLGQGLEFLIYFQGNSAPDKSGLPSDRFSAERTGGSVSTLTIQRTQQEDSAVYLCASSTRLAVDTQYFGPGTRLTVL.